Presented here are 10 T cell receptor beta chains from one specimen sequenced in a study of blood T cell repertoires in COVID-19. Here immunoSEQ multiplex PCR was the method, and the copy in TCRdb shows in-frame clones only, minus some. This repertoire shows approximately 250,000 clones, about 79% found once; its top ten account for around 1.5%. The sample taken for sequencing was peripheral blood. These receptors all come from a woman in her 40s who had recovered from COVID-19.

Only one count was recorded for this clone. The CDR3 loop reads CASTRDTYGYTF. The CDR3 region has the DNA TGTGCCAGCACCCGGGACACCTATGGCTACACCTTC. The chain combines TRBV7-2 with TRBJ1-2; maybe TRBD1 (6 bases). Germline CDR1 and CDR2: SGHTA and FQGNSA. The CDR3 is 12 amino acids. V lost 7 bases and J 4 bases, leaving 10 bases between the germline ends. Drawing the rest from reference TRBV7-2 and TRBJ1-2, the complete variable domain is GAGVSQSPSNKVTEKGKDVELRCDPISGHTALYWYRQSLGQGLEFLIYFQGNSAPDKSGLPSDRFSAERTGGSVSTLTIQRTQQEDSAVYLCASTRDTYGYTFGSGTRLTVV.

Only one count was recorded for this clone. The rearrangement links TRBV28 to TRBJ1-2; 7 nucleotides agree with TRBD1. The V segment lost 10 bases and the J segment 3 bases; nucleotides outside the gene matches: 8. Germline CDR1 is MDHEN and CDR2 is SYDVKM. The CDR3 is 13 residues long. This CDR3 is CATRRQGDYGYTF. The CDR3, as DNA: TGTGCCACCCGCCGGCAGGGGGACTATGGCTACACCTTC.

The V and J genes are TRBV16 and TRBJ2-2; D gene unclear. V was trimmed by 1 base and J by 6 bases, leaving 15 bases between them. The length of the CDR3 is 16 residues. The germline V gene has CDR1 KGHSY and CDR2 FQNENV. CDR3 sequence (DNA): TGTGCCAGCAGCCAATTTGCGGCAGCCGAAGCCGGGGAGCTGTTTTTT. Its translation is CASSQFAAAEAGELFF.

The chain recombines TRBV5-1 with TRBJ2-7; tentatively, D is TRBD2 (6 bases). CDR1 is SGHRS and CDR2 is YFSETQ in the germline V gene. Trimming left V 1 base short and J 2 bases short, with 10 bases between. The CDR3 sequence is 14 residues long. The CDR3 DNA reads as TGCGCCAGCAGCTTGCCGGGGGTTACCTACGAGCAGTACTTC. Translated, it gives CASSLPGVTYEQYF.

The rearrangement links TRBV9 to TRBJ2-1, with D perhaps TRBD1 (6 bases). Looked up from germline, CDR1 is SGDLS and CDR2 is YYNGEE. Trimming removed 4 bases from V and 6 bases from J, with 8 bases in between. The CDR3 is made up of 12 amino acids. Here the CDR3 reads CASSQQGNEQFF. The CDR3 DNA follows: TGTGCCAGCAGCCAACAGGGCAATGAGCAGTTCTTC. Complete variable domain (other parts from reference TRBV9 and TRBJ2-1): DSGVTQTPKHLITATGQRVTLRCSPRSGDLSVYWYQQSLDQGLQFLIQYYNGEERAKGNILERFSAQQFPDLHSELNLSSLELGDSALYFCASSQQGNEQFFGPGTRLTVL.

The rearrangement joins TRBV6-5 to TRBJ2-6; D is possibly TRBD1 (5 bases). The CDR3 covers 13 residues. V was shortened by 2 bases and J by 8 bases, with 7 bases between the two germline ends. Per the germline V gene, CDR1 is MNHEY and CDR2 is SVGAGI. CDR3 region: CASSYAGTNVLTF. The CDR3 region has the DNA TGTGCCAGCAGTTACGCAGGGACCAACGTCCTGACTTTC.

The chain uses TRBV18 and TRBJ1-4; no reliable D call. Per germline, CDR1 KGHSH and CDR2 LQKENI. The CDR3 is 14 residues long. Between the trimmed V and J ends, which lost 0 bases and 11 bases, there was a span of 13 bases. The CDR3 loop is CASSPPTLAEKLFF. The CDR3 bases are TGTGCCAGCTCACCACCCACCCTAGCGGAGAAACTGTTTTTT.

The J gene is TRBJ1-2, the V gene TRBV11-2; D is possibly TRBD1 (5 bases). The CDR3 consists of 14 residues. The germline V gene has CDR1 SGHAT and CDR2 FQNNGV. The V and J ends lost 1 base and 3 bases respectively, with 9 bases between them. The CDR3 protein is CASSLVSGHYGYTF. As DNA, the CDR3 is TGTGCCAGCAGCTTAGTGTCAGGGCACTATGGCTACACCTTC.

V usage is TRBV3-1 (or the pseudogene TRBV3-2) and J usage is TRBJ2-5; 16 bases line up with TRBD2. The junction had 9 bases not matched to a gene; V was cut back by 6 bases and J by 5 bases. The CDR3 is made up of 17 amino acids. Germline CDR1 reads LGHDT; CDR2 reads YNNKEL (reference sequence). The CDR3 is CASSPGTSGGAGETQYF. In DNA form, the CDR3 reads TGTGCCAGCAGTCCAGGGACTAGCGGGGGGGCCGGGGAGACCCAGTACTTC.

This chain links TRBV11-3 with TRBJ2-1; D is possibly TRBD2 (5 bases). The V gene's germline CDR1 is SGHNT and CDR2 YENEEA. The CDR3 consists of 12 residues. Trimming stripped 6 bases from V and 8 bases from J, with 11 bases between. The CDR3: CASSRDQYEQFF. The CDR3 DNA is TGTGCCAGCAGTCGGGATCAATATGAGCAGTTCTTC.